This T cell receptor beta chain was observed in a study of OX40 agonist ivuxolimab in advanced cancers. Regarding the research as a whole: The costimulatory receptor OX40 (CD134) was targeted by ivuxolimab, a fully human IgG2 agonistic monoclonal antibody. Intravenous ivuxolimab was administered to patients every 2 weeks at six dose levels: 0.01, 0.1, 0.3, 1.5, 3 and 10 mg/kg. Of the approximately 53 patients in dose escalation, around 19 had hepatocellular carcinoma, approximately 15 had melanoma, 9 had renal cell carcinoma and 9 had head and neck cancer. A male proportion of roughly 80% and a mean age of around 60 years, ranging from roughly 20 to 80, were recorded for the dose-escalation cohort. Patients were allowed to have had prior anti-PD-1, anti-PD-L1 or anti-CTLA-4 therapy, and 40% of the dose-escalation patients had been treated with checkpoint inhibitors. Partial responses occurred in three dose-escalation patients, of whom one had hepatocellular carcinoma and two had cutaneous melanoma. The point of sequencing TCRbeta in the periphery was to test whether ivuxolimab changed TCR sequence diversity and drove clonal T-cell expansion. The paper reports the monotherapy dose-escalation portion (N = 52 patients) of the phase I ivuxolimab trial.

A few counts support this clone. There is no known antigen for this receptor. No per-base quality is available; no much larger clone lies one base away. Summary of the overall study and its limitations: At doses of 0.1 to 3.0 mg/kg, clonal expansion of both CD4+ and CD8+ T cells in blood was seen between baseline and week 6. In partial responders in the 0.1-3.0 mg/kg groups, normalized peripheral clonal expansion was found to be among the lowest, especially among CD8+ T cells. Antigen specificity was not determined for the clonally expanded peripheral T cells. After ivuxolimab, expanded clones were on average more numerous among CD8+ T cells than among CD4+ T cells. Low levels of normalized T-cell clonal expansion were also seen in some patients who did not respond.

In the germline V gene, CDR1 corresponds to SGHVS and CDR2 to FNYEAQ. V and J lose 5 bases and 7 bases, and a span of 15 bases separates them. Including the terminal cysteine and phenylalanine, the CDR3 comprises 13 residues. Of the read, only the CDR3 DNA is kept; its 39 bases are in frame from base 1. Patients with a history of autoimmune disease or receiving systemic immunosuppression were excluded from the trial. Peripheral blood for TCR sequencing was drawn from every dose cohort at baseline, at cycle 4 day 1 and at cycle 7 day 1. Samples came from an open-label, multicenter, first-in-human phase I dose-escalation trial of ivuxolimab. The trial enrolled adults with locally advanced or metastatic head and neck squamous cell, hepatocellular, melanoma or renal cell carcinoma. Before TCR sequencing, CD4+ T cells and CD8+ T cells were sorted from peripheral blood as separate populations. To sequence the TCRbeta CDR3 region, genomic DNA was isolated from the sorted cells. The immunoSEQ Assay was used for sequencing of TCRbeta CDR3 regions. TCRdb's version of the immuneACCESS table is confined to in-frame rearrangements and falls short of the full clone set. An unresolved V gene accounts for under half of the shortfall where checked; the remainder is of unknown origin. Counted in this sample were nearly 80,000 clones; 84% of them appeared once. The ten largest clones add up to approximately 25% of the sample.

This TCR derives from an adult with an advanced solid tumor such as melanoma, head and neck, liver or kidney cancer. Recombination joined TRBV7-6 with TRBJ2-7, and possibly TRBD2, on 6 matching bases. The sequences come from CD4+ or CD8+ T cells sorted from blood, collected in a trial of the OX40 agonist ivuxolimab. The nucleotide sequence reads TGTGCCAGCAGCCCAGGAGGGGCTGGGGAGCAGTACTTC. The encoded protein is CASSPGGAGEQYF.